This note documents a single T cell receptor beta chain sequence. The data were obtained in a study of control samples from healthy donors and cancer patients. Trimming cost V 5 bases and J 5 bases, with 13 bases left between them. The CDR3 totals 13 residues. CDR1 SGHAT and CDR2 FQNNGV come from the germline V gene. The protocol was immunoSEQ multiplex PCR, while the TCRdb copy is restricted to in-frame clones and leaves out a portion. The sample consists of about 130,000 clones, about 93% of them appearing once. The rearrangement uses TRBV11-2 and TRBJ2-7; TRBD2 might be the D (6 bases). Sequences were obtained from blood. The sequence derives from a man between 18 and 29 years old in good health. The CDR3 nucleotides read TGTGCCAGCAGCCCGGGACTCCCCGACGAGCAGTACTTC. It specifies CASSPGLPDEQYF.